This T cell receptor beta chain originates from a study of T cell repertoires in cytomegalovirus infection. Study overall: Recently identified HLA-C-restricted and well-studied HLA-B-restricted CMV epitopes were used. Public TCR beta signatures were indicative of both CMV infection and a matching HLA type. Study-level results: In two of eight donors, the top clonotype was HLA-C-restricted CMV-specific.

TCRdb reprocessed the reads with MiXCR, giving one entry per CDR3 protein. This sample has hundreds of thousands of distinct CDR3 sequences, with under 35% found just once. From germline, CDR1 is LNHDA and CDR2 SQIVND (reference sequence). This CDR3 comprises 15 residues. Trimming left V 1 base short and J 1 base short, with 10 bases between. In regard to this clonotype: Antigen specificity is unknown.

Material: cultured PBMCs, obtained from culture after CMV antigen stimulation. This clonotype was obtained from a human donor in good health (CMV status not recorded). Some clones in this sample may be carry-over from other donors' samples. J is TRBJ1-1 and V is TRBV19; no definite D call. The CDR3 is CASSIGAQTNTEAFF. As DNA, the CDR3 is TGTGCCAGTAGTATAGGGGCACAGACGAACACTGAAGCTTTCTTT.